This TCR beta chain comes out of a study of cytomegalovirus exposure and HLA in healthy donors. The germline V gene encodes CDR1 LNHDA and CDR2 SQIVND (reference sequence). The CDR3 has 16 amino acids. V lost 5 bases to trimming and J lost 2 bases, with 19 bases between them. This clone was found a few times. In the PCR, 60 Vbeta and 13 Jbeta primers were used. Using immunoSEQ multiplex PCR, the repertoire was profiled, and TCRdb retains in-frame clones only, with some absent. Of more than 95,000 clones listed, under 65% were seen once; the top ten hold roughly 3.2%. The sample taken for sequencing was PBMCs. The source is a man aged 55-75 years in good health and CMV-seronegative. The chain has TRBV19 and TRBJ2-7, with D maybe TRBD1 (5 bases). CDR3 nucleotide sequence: TGTGCCAGTAGTGCCTCGGACACAACAGCCCCCTACGAGCAGTACTTC. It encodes CASSASDTTAPYEQYF.